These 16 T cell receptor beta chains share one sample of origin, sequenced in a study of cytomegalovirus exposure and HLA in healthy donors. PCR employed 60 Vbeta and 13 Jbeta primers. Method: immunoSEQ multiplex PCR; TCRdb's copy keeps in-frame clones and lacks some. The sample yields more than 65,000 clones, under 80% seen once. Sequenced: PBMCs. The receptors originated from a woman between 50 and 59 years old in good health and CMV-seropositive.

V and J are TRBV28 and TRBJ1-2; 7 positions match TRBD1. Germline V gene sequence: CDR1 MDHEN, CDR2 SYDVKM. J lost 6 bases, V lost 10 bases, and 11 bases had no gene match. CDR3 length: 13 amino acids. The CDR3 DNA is TGTGCCAACTCAGGGGGGCCAGGGGATGGCTACACCTTC. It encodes CANSGGPGDGYTF.

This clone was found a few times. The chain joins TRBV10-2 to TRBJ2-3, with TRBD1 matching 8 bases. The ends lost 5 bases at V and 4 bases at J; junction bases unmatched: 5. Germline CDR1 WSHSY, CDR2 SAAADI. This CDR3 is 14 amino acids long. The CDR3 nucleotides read TGCGCCAGCAGTCTCCAGGGACAGGCAGATACGCAGTATTTT. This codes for CASSLQGQADTQYF.

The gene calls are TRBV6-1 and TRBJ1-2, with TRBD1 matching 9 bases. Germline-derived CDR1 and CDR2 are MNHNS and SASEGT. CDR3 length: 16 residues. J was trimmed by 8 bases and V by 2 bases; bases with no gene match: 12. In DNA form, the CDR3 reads TGTGCCAGCAGTGAAACCCCACGACAGGGGGGGGGAGGCTACACCTTC. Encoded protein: CASSETPRQGGGGYTF.

The CDR3: CASSPLGISSGLHGKVPQYF. CDR3 bases: TGTGCCAGCTCACCACTCGGAATCTCATCGGGTCTTCATGGCAAGGTTCCGCAGTATTTT. The chain uses TRBV18 and TRBJ2-3; D is ambiguous. Trimming pared 1 base from V and 10 bases from J, leaving 33 bases between. The CDR3 contains 20 residues. CDR1 is KGHSH and CDR2 is LQKENI in the germline V gene.

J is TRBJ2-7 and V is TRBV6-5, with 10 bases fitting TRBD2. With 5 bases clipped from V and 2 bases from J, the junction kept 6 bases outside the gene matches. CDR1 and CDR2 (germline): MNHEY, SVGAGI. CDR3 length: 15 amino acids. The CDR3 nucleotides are TGTGCCAGCAGTACCGGACTAGCGGCGACCTACGAGCAGTACTTC. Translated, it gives CASSTGLAATYEQYF.

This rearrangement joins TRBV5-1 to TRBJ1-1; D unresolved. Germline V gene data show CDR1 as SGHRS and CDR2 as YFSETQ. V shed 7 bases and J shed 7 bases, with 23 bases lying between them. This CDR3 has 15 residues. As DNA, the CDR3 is TGCGCCAGCCGGATAAGGCCGATGGACGGGAATGAAGCTTTCTTT. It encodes CASRIRPMDGNEAFF.

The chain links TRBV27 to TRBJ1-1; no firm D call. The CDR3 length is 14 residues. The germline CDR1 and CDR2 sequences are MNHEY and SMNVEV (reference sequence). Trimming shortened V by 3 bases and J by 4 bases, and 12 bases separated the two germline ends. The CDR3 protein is CASSLAPEGTEAFF. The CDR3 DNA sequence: TGTGCCAGCAGTTTGGCCCCGGAGGGCACTGAAGCTTTCTTT.

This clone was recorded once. DNA for the CDR3: TGCGCCAGCAGTGGGTATCCGGGGGGGGGCCGCGAGCAGTACGTC. Amino acids: CASSGYPGGGREQYV. The chain employs TRBV10-2 and TRBJ2-7; TRBD2 aligns across 8 bases. Germline CDR1 WSHSY, CDR2 SAAADI. This CDR3 has 15 amino acids. With 4 bases clipped from V and 6 bases from J, the junction kept 11 bases outside the gene matches.

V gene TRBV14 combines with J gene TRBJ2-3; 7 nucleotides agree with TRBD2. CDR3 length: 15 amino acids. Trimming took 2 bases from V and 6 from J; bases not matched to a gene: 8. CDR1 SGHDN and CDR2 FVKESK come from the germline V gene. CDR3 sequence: CASSQRLAGLDTQYF. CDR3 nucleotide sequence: TGTGCCAGCAGCCAACGACTAGCCGGCCTTGATACGCAGTATTTT. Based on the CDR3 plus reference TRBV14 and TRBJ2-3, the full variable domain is EAGVTQFPSHSVIEKGQTVTLRCDPISGHDNLYWYRRVMGKEIKFLLHFVKESKQDESGMPNNRFLAERTGGTYSTLKVQPAELEDSGVYFCASSQRLAGLDTQYFGPGTRLTVL.

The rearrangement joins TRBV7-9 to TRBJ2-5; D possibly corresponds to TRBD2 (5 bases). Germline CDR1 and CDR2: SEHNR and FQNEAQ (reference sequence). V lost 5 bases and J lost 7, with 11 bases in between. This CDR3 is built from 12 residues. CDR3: CASSISAGTQYF. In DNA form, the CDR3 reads TGTGCCAGCAGCATATCCGCGGGGACCCAGTACTTC. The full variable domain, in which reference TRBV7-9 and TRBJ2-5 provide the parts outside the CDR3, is DTGVSQNPRHKITKRGQNVTFRCDPISEHNRLYWYRQTLGQGPEFLTYFQNEAQLEKSRLLSDRFSAERPKGSFSTLEIQRTEQGDSAMYLCASSISAGTQYFGPGTRLLVL.

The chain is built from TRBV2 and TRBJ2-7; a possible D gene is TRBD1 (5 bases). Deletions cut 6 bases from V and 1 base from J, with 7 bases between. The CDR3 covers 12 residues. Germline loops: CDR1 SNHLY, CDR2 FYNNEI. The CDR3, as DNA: TGTGCCAGCAGGGCAGGGTCCTACGAGCAGTACGTC. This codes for CASRAGSYEQYV.

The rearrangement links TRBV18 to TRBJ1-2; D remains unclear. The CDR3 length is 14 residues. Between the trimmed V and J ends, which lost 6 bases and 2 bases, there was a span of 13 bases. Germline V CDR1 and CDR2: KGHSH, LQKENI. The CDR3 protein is CASSTRTENYGYTF. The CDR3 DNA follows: TGTGCCAGCTCTACTAGGACGGAGAACTATGGCTACACCTTC. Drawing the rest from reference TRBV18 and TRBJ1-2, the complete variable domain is NAGVMQNPRHLVRRRGQEARLRCSPMKGHSHVYWYRQLPEEGLKFMVYLQKENIIDESGMPKERFSAEFPKEGPSILRIQQVVRGDSAAYFCASSTRTENYGYTFGSGTRLTVV.

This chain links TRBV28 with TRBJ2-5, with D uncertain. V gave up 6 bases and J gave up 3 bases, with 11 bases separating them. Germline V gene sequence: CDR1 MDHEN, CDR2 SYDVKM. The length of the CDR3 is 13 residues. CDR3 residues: CASSPLAKETQYF. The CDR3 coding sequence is TGTGCCAGCAGCCCCCTGGCAAAAGAGACCCAGTACTTC.

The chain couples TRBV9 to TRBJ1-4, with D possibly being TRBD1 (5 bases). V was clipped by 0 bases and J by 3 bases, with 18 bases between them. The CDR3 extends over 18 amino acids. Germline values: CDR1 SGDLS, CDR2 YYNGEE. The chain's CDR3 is CASSVGGTSRGANEKLFF. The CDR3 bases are TGTGCCAGCAGCGTAGGGGGGACTTCCCGCGGAGCTAATGAAAAACTGTTTTTT.

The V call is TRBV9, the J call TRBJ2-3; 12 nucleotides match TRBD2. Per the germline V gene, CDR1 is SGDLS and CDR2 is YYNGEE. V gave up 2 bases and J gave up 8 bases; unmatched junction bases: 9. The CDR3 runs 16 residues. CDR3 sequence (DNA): TGTGCCAGCAGCGTCCCGACTAGCGGGGGACTAGGTACGCAGTATTTT. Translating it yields CASSVPTSGGLGTQYF.

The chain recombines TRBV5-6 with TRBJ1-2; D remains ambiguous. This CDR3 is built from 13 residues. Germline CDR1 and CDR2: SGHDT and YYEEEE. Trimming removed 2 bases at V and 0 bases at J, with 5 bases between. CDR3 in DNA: TGTGCCAGCAGCTTTCGGGCTAACTATGGCTACACCTTC. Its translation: CASSFRANYGYTF. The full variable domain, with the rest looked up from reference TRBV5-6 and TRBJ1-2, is DAGVTQSPTHLIKTRGQQVTLRCSPKSGHDTVSWYQQALGQGPQFIFQYYEEEERQRGNFPDRFSGHQFPNYSSELNVNALLLGDSALYLCASSFRANYGYTFGSGTRLTVV.